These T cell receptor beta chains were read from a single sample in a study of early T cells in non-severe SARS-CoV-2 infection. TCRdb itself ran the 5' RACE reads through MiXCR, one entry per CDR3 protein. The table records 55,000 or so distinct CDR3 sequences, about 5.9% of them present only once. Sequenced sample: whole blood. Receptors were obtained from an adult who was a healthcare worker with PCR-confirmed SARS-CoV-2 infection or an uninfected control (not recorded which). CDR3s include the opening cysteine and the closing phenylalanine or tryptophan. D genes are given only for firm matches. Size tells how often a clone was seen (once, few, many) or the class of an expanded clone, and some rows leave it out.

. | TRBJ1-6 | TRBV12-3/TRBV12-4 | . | TGTGCCAGCAGTTTCATCCCGGTGGGACACCTGAGCTCCTATAATTCACCCCTCCACTTT | CASSFIPVGHLSSYNSPLHF
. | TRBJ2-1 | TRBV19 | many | TGTGCCAGTAGTGACCGGGACCCGAGGGATGAGCAGTTCTTC | CASSDRDPRDEQFF
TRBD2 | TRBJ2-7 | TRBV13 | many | TGTGCCTTCGGGGGGAGGTACGAGCAGTACTTC | CAFGGRYEQYF
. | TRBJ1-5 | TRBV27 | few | TGTGCCAGCAGCCCAGGACAAACGTTCTGGAGCAATCAGCCCCAGCATTTT | CASSPGQTFWSNQPQHF
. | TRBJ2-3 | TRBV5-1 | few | TGCGCCAGCAGCTTGGAGACTTTCACAGATACGCAGTATTTT | CASSLETFTDTQYF
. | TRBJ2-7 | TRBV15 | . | TGTGCCACCAGCAGAGGGGACATACGCTCCTACGAGCAGTACTTC | CATSRGDIRSYEQYF
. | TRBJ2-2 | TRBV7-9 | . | TGTGCCAGCAGCCGGGGCAGGGTTGCCGGGGAGCTGTTTTTT | CASSRGRVAGELFF
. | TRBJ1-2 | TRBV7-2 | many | TGTGCCAGCAGCTTTAACTATGGCTACACCTTC | CASSFNYGYTF
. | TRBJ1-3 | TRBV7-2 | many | TGTGCCAGCAGCTTGGAGGCATCTGGAAACACCATATATTTT | CASSLEASGNTIYF
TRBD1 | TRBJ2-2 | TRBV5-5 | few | TGTGCCAGCAGCCTGACAGGGAAAACCGGGGAGCTGTTTTTT | CASSLTGKTGELFF
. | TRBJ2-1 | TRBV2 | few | TGTGCCAGCCGGGTGAGCAACTACAATGAGCAGTTCTTC | CASRVSNYNEQFF
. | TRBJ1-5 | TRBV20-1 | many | TGCAGTGCTAGCTGGCAGCTTAATCAGCCCCAGCATTTT | CSASWQLNQPQHF
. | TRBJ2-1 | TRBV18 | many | TGTGCCAGCTCACCGCCGACTAGGAGCTCCTACAATGAGCAGTTCTTC | CASSPPTRSSYNEQFF
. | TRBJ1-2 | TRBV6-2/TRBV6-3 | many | TGTGCCAGCGTAGATCCCCGGCGGCCAGGAGGCTATGGCTACACCTTC | CASVDPRRPGGYGYTF
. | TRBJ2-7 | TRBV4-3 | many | TGCGCCAGCAGCCAAGTGTACAGTCCCTACGAGCAGTACTTC | CASSQVYSPYEQYF
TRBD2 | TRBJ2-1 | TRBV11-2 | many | TGTGCCAGCAGCTTAGGTTCCTTAGCGGGGGGGCCCGGCAATGAGCAGTTCTTC | CASSLGSLAGGPGNEQFF
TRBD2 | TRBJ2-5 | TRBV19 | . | TGTGCCAGTAGTACGCGGACTAGCGGGGGTAAAGAGACCCAGTACTTC | CASSTRTSGGKETQYF
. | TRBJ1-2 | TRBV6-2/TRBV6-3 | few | TGTGCCAGCAGTTACTACAGTTATGGCTACACCTTC | CASSYYSYGYTF
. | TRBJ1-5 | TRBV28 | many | TGTGCCAGCAGTTTGGACGGACTGCCCCAGCATTTT | CASSLDGLPQHF
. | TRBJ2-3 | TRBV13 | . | TGTGCCAGCAGCTTAAAAGGGGGCGGGGCTAGCACAGATACGCAGTATTTT | CASSLKGGGASTDTQYF
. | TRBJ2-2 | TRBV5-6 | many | TGTGCCAGCAGTTTCGGGCCCGGGGAGCTGTTTTTT | CASSFGPGELFF
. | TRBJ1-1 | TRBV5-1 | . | TGCGCCAGCAGCTTGACAAACATGAACACTGAAGCTTTCTTT | CASSLTNMNTEAFF
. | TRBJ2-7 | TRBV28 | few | TGTGCCAGCAGTTTTGAGGCTTACGAGCAGTACTTC | CASSFEAYEQYF
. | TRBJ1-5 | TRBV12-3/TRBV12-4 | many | TGTGCCAGCAGCCCGGATGCAGGTCAGCCCCAGCATTTT | CASSPDAGQPQHF
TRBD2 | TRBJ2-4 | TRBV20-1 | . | TGCAGTGCTATACTAGCGGGGAAGAACATTCAGTACTTC | CSAILAGKNIQYF
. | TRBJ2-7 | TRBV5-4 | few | TGTGCCAGCAGCTCCCACAACGAGCAGTACTTC | CASSSHNEQYF
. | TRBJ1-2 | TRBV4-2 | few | TGTGCCAGCAGCCAATCGCTCATTGAGGCGGACTATGGCTACACCTTC | CASSQSLIEADYGYTF
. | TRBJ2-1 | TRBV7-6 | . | TGTGCCAGCAGCTGGACTGGAACGAGCTCCTACAATGAGCAGTTCTTC | CASSWTGTSSYNEQFF
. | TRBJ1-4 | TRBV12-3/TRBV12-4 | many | TGTGCCAGCAGTTTCCTGGGGGTGCCTAATGAAAAACTGTTTTTT | CASSFLGVPNEKLFF
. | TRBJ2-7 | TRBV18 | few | TGTGCCAGCTCACCAAACGGCCTCTACGAGCAGTACTTC | CASSPNGLYEQYF
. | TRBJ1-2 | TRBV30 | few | TGTGCCTGGACAGCCCCTAACTATGGCTACACCTTC | CAWTAPNYGYTF
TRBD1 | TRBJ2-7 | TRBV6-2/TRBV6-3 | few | TGTGCCAGCAGCGACCTGACAGGGAACGAGCAGTACTTC | CASSDLTGNEQYF
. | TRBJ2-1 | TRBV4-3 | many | TGCGCCAGCAGCCAAGTGCGAGGGAATGAGCAGTTCTTC | CASSQVRGNEQFF
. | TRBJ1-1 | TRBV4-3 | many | TGCGCCAGCAGCCAAGACCACACTGAAGCTTTCTTT | CASSQDHTEAFF
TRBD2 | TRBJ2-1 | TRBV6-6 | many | TGTGCCAGCAGAGCTACGCGGGGGGGGTACAATGAGCAGTTCTTC | CASRATRGGYNEQFF
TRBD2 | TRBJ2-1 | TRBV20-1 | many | TGCAGTGCCCCCCCTAGCTCGAATTCAGCGGGGGTATACAATGAGCAGTTCTTC | CSAPPSSNSAGVYNEQFF